The 14 T cell receptor beta chains below were found in one sample sequenced in a study of identical twins' blood T cells. Each CDR3 protein gets one entry after TCRdb re-called the 5' RACE reads with MiXCR. Of roughly 340,000 distinct CDR3 sequences listed, about 28% are singletons. Sequences were obtained from PBMCs. The origin of the receptors is a woman between 18 and 55 years old in good health.

In its sample, this clonotype was seen a few times. The chain links TRBV12-3 or TRBV12-4 to TRBJ2-5; D gene ambiguous. V lost 6 bases and J 4 bases, leaving 12 bases between the germline ends. The CDR3 length is 13 residues. CDR3 sequence: CASRPGSGETQYF. In DNA form, the CDR3 reads TGTGCCAGCAGGCCGGGTTCAGGAGAGACCCAGTACTTC.

This rearrangement joins TRBV6-2 or TRBV6-3 to TRBJ2-1, with D unresolved. Trimming stripped 6 bases from V and 6 bases from J, with 12 bases between. The CDR3 contains 13 residues. Germline loops: CDR1 MNHEY, CDR2 SVGEGT. The CDR3 spells CASSSRLVNEQFF. The CDR3 bases are TGTGCCAGCAGCTCAAGACTCGTCAATGAGCAGTTCTTC.

V gene TRBV21-1 combines with J gene TRBJ2-7. TRBV21-1 is classified as a pseudogene. The CDR3 is 11 residues long. Here the CDR3 reads CASSKGGEQYF. The CDR3 region has the DNA TGTGCCAGCAGCAAAGGGGGCGAGCAGTACTTC.

This clonotype was observed a few times. The chain has TRBV27 and TRBJ2-1; 8 positions match TRBD2. With 7 bases clipped from V and 0 bases from J, the junction kept 8 bases outside the gene matches. Germline values: CDR1 MNHEY, CDR2 SMNVEV (reference sequence). There are 16 residues in the CDR3. CDR3 loop: CASTQRGSSSYNEQFF. The CDR3 nucleotides read TGTGCCAGCACCCAGCGGGGGTCAAGCTCCTACAATGAGCAGTTCTTC.

The sample holds one count of this clonotype. The germline gene is not matched at one end of the junction; a read error may be the cause. The J gene is TRBJ1-1, the V gene TRBV29-1, with D maybe TRBD1 (5 bases). Germline V gene data show CDR1 as SQVTM and CDR2 as ANQGSEA. The CDR3 has 15 amino acids. The chain's CDR3 is CSVDPRPGYGTEVFF. The DNA for the CDR3 is TGCAGCGTTGATCCCCGTCCAGGGTATGGCACTGAAGTTTTCTTT. The whole variable domain, filled in from reference TRBV29-1 and TRBJ1-1, reads SAVISQKPSRDICQRGTSLTIQCQVDSQVTMMFWYRQQPGQSLTLIATANQGSEATYESGFVIDKFPISRPNLTFSTLTVSNMSPEDSSIYLCSVDPRPGYGTEVFFGQGTRLTVV.

This clonotype was detected many times. The chain employs TRBV6-2 or TRBV6-3 and TRBJ2-2; 7 bases are a match to TRBD1. J gave up 2 bases and V 1 base, and 4 bases lay outside the gene matches. There are 16 residues in the CDR3. The germline V gene has CDR1 MNHEY and CDR2 SVGEGT. The CDR3 is CASSYWGQLNTGELFF. The CDR3, as DNA: TGTGCCAGCAGTTACTGGGGACAGCTTAACACCGGGGAGCTGTTTTTT.

The chain recombines TRBV24-1 with TRBJ2-2, with TRBD2 as a possible D gene (5 bases). The CDR3 is 15 residues long. Germline V lookup: CDR1 KGHDR, CDR2 SFDVKD. V dropped 2 bases and J dropped 6 bases, with 12 bases sitting between them. CDR3 residues: CATSDSRTGAGELFF. Here the CDR3 DNA reads TGTGCCACCAGTGATTCCCGGACTGGGGCCGGGGAGCTGTTTTTT.

The J gene is TRBJ2-3, the V gene TRBV2; no clear D gene. This CDR3 has 13 residues. The germline CDR1 and CDR2 sequences are SNHLY and FYNNEI. The ends were cut back, 7 bases at V and 1 base at J, with 9 bases in the middle. In DNA, the CDR3 is TGTGCCAGCAATAATCTGGGCACAGATACGCAGTATTTT. Encoded protein: CASNNLGTDTQYF. Using reference TRBV2 and TRBJ2-3 for the parts outside the CDR3, the full variable domain is EPEVTQTPSHQVTQMGQEVILRCVPISNHLYFYWYRQILGQKVEFLVSFYNNEISEKSEIFDDQFSVERPDGSNFTLKIRSTKLEDSAMYFCASNNLGTDTQYFGPGTRLTVL.

This clonotype has more than one count but fewer than ten. This chain joins TRBV27 and TRBJ2-7; 7 bases are a match to TRBD1. V gave up 8 bases and J gave up 7 bases; unmatched junction bases: 14. The germline CDR1 and CDR2 sequences are MNHEY and SMNVEV (reference sequence). The CDR3 spans 14 residues. The CDR3 region is CASGWTGRSWEQYF. The CDR3 coding sequence is TGTGCCAGCGGTTGGACAGGACGATCGTGGGAGCAGTACTTC.

With regard to this clonotype: A junction end diverges from the germline sequence, so it may reflect a read error. The chain is built from TRBV20-1 and TRBJ2-3; weak D call: TRBD2 (5 bases). The CDR3 extends over 14 amino acids. CDR1 is DFQATT, CDR2 SNEGSKA, per germline (reference sequence). As DNA, the CDR3 is TGCAGTACTAGTTCCGGGCGGATCACAGATACGCAGTATTTT. The encoded protein is CSTSSGRITDTQYF.

This clonotype has a single count. The CDR3 sequence: CASRAAGMDLEAFF. DNA for the CDR3: TGTGCCAGCAGAGCGGCAGGCATGGACCTTGAAGCTTTCTTT. V gene TRBV2 combines with J gene TRBJ1-1; D unresolved. The CDR3 consists of 14 residues. Germline assignment: CDR1 SNHLY and CDR2 FYNNEI. Trimming took off 6 bases at V and 7 bases at J, with 18 bases between the two ends.

This clonotype was seen just once. The chain links TRBV12-3 or TRBV12-4 to TRBJ1-2; D not resolved. The CDR3 consists of 14 residues. V lost 10 bases and J 7 bases, leaving 22 bases between the germline ends. For the CDR3, the DNA is TGTGCCACTAGACCATATACCGGCAGAACTGGCTACACCTTC. It encodes CATRPYTGRTGYTF.

CDR3 in DNA: TGTGCCAGTAGTACCGGCCGGCAGCGAGGGACTGAAGCTTTCTTT. Residues: CASSTGRQRGTEAFF. The chain employs TRBV19 and TRBJ1-1; no clear D. The CDR3 contains 15 residues. Germline CDR1 and CDR2: LNHDA and SQIVND (reference sequence). V was pared by 4 bases and J by 5 bases, with 17 bases between.

The V call is TRBV30, the J call TRBJ1-5; perhaps TRBD1 as D (5 bases). The ends were cut back, 4 bases at V and 5 bases at J, with 15 bases in the middle. CDR1 and CDR2 (germline): GTSNPN, SVGIG (reference sequence). The CDR3 sequence is 14 residues long. The CDR3 nucleotides are TGTGCCTGGAACGCGGGACTCGGGGATCAGCCCCAGCATTTT. Translation gives CAWNAGLGDQPQHF.